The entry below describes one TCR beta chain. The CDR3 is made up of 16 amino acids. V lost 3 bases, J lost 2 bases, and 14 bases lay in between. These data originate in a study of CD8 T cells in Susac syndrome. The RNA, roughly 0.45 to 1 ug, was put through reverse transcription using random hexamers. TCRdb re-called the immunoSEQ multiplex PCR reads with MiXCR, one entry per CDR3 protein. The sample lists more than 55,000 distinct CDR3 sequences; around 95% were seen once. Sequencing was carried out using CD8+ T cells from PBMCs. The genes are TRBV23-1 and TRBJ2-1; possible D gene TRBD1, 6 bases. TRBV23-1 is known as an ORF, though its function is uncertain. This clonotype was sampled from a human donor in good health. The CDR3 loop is CASSQPSTGPYNEQFF. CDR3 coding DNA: TGCGCCAGCAGTCAGCCTTCGACAGGCCCCTACAATGAGCAGTTCTTC.